This record covers a single T cell receptor (beta chain). The data stem from a study of blood T cell repertoires in COVID-19. The overall study: The United States, Italy and Spain were the sources of the acute and convalescent COVID-19 samples. In each case, the material was cDNA or gDNA derived from T cells, B-cell-depleted T cells, or PBMCs.

CDR1 is SNHLY, CDR2 FYNNEI, per germline. The V end lost 3 bases, the J end lost 8 bases, and 8 bases lay between the germline ends. This CDR3 has 12 residues. How the authors handled the data: Reference gene primer amplification yielded estimated nucleated cell counts. Here immunoSEQ multiplex PCR was the method, and the copy in TCRdb shows in-frame clones only, minus some. V, J and clone size reflect that table, while D and trimming were determined from the DNA. In the table there are 220,000 or so clones, around four fifths of which are singletons. Source material: peripheral blood. The sequence came from a woman aged 60-75 years who had recovered from COVID-19. The rearrangement uses TRBV2 and TRBJ2-4, with D possibly matching TRBD1 (6 bases). The CDR3 sequence: CASSEGQYIQYF. CDR3 nucleotide sequence: TGTGCCAGCAGTGAGGGACAATACATTCAGTACTTC. Full variable domain (remainder filled in from reference TRBV2 and TRBJ2-4): EPEVTQTPSHQVTQMGQEVILRCVPISNHLYFYWYRQILGQKVEFLVSFYNNEISEKSEIFDDQFSVERPDGSNFTLKIRSTKLEDSAMYFCASSEGQYIQYFGAGTRLSVL.